This T cell receptor (beta chain) came from a study of T-cell reconstitution after alpha-beta-depleted transplantation in children. For TCRbeta, the library was prepared with unique molecular identifiers. MiXCR, run by TCRdb on the PCR reads, gives a single entry per CDR3 protein. The repertoire holds over 550,000 distinct CDR3 sequences, roughly a tenth seen once, with less than 4.5% in the top ten. Looked up from germline, CDR1 is SNHLY and CDR2 is FYNNEI. The CDR3 totals 13 residues. V shed 7 bases and J shed 4 bases, with 12 bases lying between them. The V call is TRBV2, the J call TRBJ2-3; TRBD2 is a possible D gene (6 bases). The clonotype comes from a human donor who donated a stem cell graft to a child with acute myeloid leukemia. This sample comprised PBMCs from the stem cell graft donor, obtained from the stem cell graft. The CDR3 DNA reads TGTGCCAGCAACTTCGGGGAGGCAGATACGCAGTATTTT. It codes for CASNFGEADTQYF. Full variable domain (missing parts from reference TRBV2 and TRBJ2-3): EPEVTQTPSHQVTQMGQEVILRCVPISNHLYFYWYRQILGQKVEFLVSFYNNEISEKSEIFDDQFSVERPDGSNFTLKIRSTKLEDSAMYFCASNFGEADTQYFGPGTRLTVL.